This T cell receptor (beta chain) came from a study of CD8 T cells in ankylosing spondylitis. Study outcomes and limitations: A number of the motif variants had already been described in reactive arthritis synovial fluid and blood. Disease-linked clones were reportedly significantly enriched in matched ankylosing spondylitis synovial fluid. Disease-linked clones displayed a CD8+ phenotype and appeared relatively rarely in peripheral blood.

This clonotype was observed many times. What it binds is unknown. TCRdb processed the 5' RACE reads anew with MiXCR; each CDR3 protein has one entry. The sample lists 150,000 to 200,000 distinct CDR3 sequences; 18% were seen once. The CDR3 totals 11 residues. Trimming cost V 5 bases and J 4 bases, with 6 bases left between them. Germline V gene lookup returns CDR1 SGHRS and CDR2 YFSETQ. The chain employs TRBV5-1 and TRBJ1-1, with D unresolved. This clonotype was obtained from a male donor under 30 with ankylosing spondylitis or in good health (not recorded which). Sequenced material: blood, either unsorted or a sorted T cell fraction (not recorded which). DNA for the CDR3: TGCGCCAGCAGGAGCAGCACTGAAGCTTTCTTT. It yields the protein CASRSSTEAFF.